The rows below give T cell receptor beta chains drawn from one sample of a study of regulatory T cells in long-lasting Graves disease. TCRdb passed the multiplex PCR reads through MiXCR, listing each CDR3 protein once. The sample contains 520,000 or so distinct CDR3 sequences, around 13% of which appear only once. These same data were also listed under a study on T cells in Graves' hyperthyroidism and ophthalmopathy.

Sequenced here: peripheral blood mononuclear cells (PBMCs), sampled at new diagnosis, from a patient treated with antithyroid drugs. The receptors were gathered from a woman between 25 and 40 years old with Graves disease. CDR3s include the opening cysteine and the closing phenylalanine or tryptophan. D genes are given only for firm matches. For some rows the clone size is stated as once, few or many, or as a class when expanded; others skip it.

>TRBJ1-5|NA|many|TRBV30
TGTGCCTGGAGCGAAGAGCTGGGCCAGCCCCAGCATTTT
CAWSEELGQPQHF
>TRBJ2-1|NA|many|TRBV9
TGTGCCAGCAGCGTAGAGGGATACTCCTACAATGAGCAGTTCTTC
CASSVEGYSYNEQFF
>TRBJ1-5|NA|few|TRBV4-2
TGTGCCAGCAGCCCTGAGAGTGATAGCAATCAGCCCCAGCATTTT
CASSPESDSNQPQHF
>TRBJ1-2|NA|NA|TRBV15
TGTGCCACCAGCTCAAGCCCGGGACGGACCTCTTATGGCTACACCTTC
CATSSSPGRTSYGYTF
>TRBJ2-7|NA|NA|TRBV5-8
TGTGCCAGCAGGGGGTTGCGGGGCACCTACGAGCAGTACTTC
CASRGLRGTYEQYF
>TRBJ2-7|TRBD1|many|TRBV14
TGTGCCAGCAGCCAAGATCGCAGGGACAGGGTCGACGAGCAGTACTTC
CASSQDRRDRVDEQYF
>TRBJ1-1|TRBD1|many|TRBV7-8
TGTGCCAGCAGCTTAGCAACCAGGGGGGGCACTGAAGCTTTCTTT
CASSLATRGGTEAFF
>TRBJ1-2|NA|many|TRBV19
TGTGCCAGTAGTCAGGGTTGGAGCGGCTACACCTTC
CASSQGWSGYTF
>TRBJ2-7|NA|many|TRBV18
TGTGCCAGCTCACCAGGCAGGCCTTTATCCCACGAGCAGTACTTC
CASSPGRPLSHEQYF
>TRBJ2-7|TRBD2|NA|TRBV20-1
TGCAGTGCTAGAGATCTAGCGGAGGGAAACGAGCAGTACTTC
CSARDLAEGNEQYF
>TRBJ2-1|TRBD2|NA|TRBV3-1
TGTGCCAGCAGCCAAGGGACTAGCGGGAGCGATGAGCAGTTCTTC
CASSQGTSGSDEQFF
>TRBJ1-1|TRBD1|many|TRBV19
TGTGCCAGTAGTATAGTGCCTCAGGGGGGGACTGAAGCTTTCTTT
CASSIVPQGGTEAFF
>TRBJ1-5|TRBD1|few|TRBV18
TGTGCCAGCTCACCGACGACAGGGAGAGATCAGCCCCAGCATTTT
CASSPTTGRDQPQHF
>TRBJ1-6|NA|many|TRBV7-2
TGTGCCAGCAGCTTTAGCCCCCGGAGTTCACCCCTCCACTTT
CASSFSPRSSPLHF
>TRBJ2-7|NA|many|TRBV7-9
TGTGCCAGCAGTTCGAGGACCGGCGCCTACGAGCAGTACTTC
CASSSRTGAYEQYF
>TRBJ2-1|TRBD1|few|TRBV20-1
TGCAGTGCTGGACAGGCAGGTCGGTACAATGAGCAGTTCTTC
CSAGQAGRYNEQFF
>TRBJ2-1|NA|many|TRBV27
TGTGCCAGCAGTTTAATGGTTCAGCTCTACAATGAGCAGTTCTTC
CASSLMVQLYNEQFF
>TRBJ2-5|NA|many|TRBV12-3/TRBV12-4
TGTGCCAGCAGTTTAAGAGGGAGTCCCTCCGGGACCCAGTACTTC
CASSLRGSPSGTQYF
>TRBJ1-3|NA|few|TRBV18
TGTGCCAGCTCACCACCTGCCGTCTCTGGAAACACCATATATTTT
CASSPPAVSGNTIYF
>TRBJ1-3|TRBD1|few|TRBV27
TGTGCCAGCAGTACTTACAGGGGCACTGGAAACACCATATATTTT
CASSTYRGTGNTIYF
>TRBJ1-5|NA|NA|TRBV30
TGTGCCTGGAGTGACAAGAGGGGGGGTCAGCCCCAGCATTTT
CAWSDKRGGQPQHF
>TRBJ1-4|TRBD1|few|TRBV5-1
TGCGCCAGCAGCTTGGACTTACCCGGGACAGCTAATGAAAAACTGTTTTTT
CASSLDLPGTANEKLFF
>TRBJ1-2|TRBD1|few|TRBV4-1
TGCGCCAGCAGCCAAGGAATCAGGGGGCGCGACTATGGCTACACCTTC
CASSQGIRGRDYGYTF
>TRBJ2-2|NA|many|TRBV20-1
TGCAGTGCTAGAGCGGCAGGCCGTACGAACACCGGGGAGCTGTTTTTT
CSARAAGRTNTGELFF
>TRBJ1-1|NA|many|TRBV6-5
TGTGCCAGCAGTTACGGGGCGAGGCACACTGAAGCTTTCTTT
CASSYGARHTEAFF
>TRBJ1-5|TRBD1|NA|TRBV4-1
TGCGCCAGCAGCCAAGGGAAAGGGGGCACCAATCAGCCCCAGCATTTT
CASSQGKGGTNQPQHF
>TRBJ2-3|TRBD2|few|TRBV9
TGTGCCAGCAGCGTAATAGCGGGAGCCGATACGCAGTATTTT
CASSVIAGADTQYF
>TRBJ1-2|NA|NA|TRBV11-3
TGTGCCAGCAGCTCTCAGACCCTGAGGGGCTACACCTTC
CASSSQTLRGYTF
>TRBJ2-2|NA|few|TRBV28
TGTGCCAGCAGTCGACAGGCGAACACCGGGGAGCTGTTTTTT
CASSRQANTGELFF
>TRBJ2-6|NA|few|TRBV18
TGTGCCAGCTCACCAGAATGGGGGTCTGGGGCCAACGTCCTGACTTTC
CASSPEWGSGANVLTF
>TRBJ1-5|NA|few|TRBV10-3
TGTGCCATCAGTGAGTCCCCCCGCAATCAGCCCCAGCATTTT
CAISESPRNQPQHF
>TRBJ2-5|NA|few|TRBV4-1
TGCGCCAGCAGCCACCTGATCGGGACCCAAGAGACCCAGTACTTC
CASSHLIGTQETQYF
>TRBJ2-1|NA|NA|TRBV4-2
TGTGCCAGCAGCCAAGTGGAGGGGGTGGATGAGCAGTTCTTC
CASSQVEGVDEQFF
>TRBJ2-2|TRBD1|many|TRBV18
TGTGCCAGCTCACCACGGGACAGGGCCACCGGGGAGCTGTTTTTT
CASSPRDRATGELFF
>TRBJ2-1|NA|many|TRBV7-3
TGTGCCAGCAGCCCGACGGGGAAAAGCTCCTACAATGAGCAGTTCTTC
CASSPTGKSSYNEQFF
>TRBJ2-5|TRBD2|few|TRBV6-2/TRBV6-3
TGTGCCAGCACCCAGCGGGGGTCGACCCAGTACTTC
CASTQRGSTQYF
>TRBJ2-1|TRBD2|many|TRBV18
TGTGCCAGCTCACCGTCGGGACTAGCGGGAGCAAATGAGCAGTTCTTC
CASSPSGLAGANEQFF
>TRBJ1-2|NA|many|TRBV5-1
TGCGCCAGCAGCTCTGCAGGGTCTAACTATGGCTACACCTTC
CASSSAGSNYGYTF
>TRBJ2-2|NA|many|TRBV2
TGTGCCAGCAGTGGAGGGGTGCAGGGGCGGAACACCGGGGAGCTGTTTTTT
CASSGGVQGRNTGELFF
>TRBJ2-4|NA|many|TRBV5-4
TGTGCCAGCAGCTTGGGAGGGGGCAAAAACATTCAGTACTTC
CASSLGGGKNIQYF
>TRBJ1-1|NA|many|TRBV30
TGTGCCTGGAGTATGGGAGGGGCTGAAGCTTTCTTT
CAWSMGGAEAFF
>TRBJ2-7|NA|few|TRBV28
TGTGCCAGCAGTTTGACTGGCGAGACCTACGAGCAGTACTTC
CASSLTGETYEQYF
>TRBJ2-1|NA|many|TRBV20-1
TGCAGTGCTAGAGAAAAGGGGGCTAGCGGGCTGGGTGAGCAGTTCTTC
CSAREKGASGLGEQFF
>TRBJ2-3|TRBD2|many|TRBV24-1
TGTGCCACCGGGACGGGACTAGCGGGACGGGCGCAGTATTTT
CATGTGLAGRAQYF
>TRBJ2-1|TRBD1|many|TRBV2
TGTGCCATCCACCCCCGACAGGGCTCCTACAATGAGCAGTTCTTC
CAIHPRQGSYNEQFF
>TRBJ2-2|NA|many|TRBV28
TGTGCCATCATGACCCCGAACACCGGGGAGCTGTTTTTT
CAIMTPNTGELFF
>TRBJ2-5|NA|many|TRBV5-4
TGTGCCAGCAGCTTGGCCAGCCTCAGCCGGGAGACCCAGTACTTC
CASSLASLSRETQYF
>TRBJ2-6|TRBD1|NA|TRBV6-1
TGTGCCAGCAGGCGGACAGGGGGCTCTGGGGCCAACGTCCTGACTTTC
CASRRTGGSGANVLTF
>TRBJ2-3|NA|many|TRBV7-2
TGTGCCAGCAGCCTCACTAGAGCCCTCGGCACAGATACGCAGTATTTT
CASSLTRALGTDTQYF
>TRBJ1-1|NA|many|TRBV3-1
TGTGCCAGCAGCCAAGACACCCTGGGCACTGAAGCTTTCTTT
CASSQDTLGTEAFF
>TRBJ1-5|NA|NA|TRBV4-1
TGCGCCAGCAGCCAAGATGCAAGGGTGGGTCAGCCCCAGCATTTT
CASSQDARVGQPQHF
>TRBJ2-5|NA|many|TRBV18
TGTGCCAGCTCCAAAATCTCCCAAGAGACCCAGTACTTC
CASSKISQETQYF
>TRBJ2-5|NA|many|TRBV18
TGTGCCAGCTCACCGATGGAGACCCAGTACTTC
CASSPMETQYF
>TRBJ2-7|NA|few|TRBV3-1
TGTGCCAGCAGCCAAGATCCAGGGTTGTACGAGCAGTACTTC
CASSQDPGLYEQYF
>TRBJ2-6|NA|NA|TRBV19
TGTGCCACCCTGGACGGTGGATTCGGGGCCAACGTCCTGACTTTC
CATLDGGFGANVLTF
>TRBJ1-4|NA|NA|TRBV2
TGTGCCAGCAGTGACGGGCAGCTTAATGAAAAACTGTTTTTT
CASSDGQLNEKLFF
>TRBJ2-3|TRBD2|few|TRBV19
TGTGCCAGTAGTATGGGGCTAGCGGTTCATACGCAGTATTTT
CASSMGLAVHTQYF
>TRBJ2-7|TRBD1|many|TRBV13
TGTGCCAGCAGCAGAACGGACAGGGGCTACGAGCAGTACTTC
CASSRTDRGYEQYF